The source of this TCR beta chain is a study of blood T cell repertoires in COVID-19. Clones were read by immunoSEQ multiplex PCR, and TCRdb kept only the in-frame ones, dropping some. Of about 210,000 clones listed, just over 85% are singletons. The CDR3 is made up of 15 amino acids. Germline trimming cut 7 bases from V and 0 bases from J; bases unmatched to any gene: 6. CDR1 and CDR2 from the germline V gene are ENHRY and SYGVKD. The chain uses TRBV10-3 and TRBJ1-1, with 9 bases identical to TRBD1. This sequence was found in a woman aged 40 to 50 with acute COVID-19. Source material: PBMCs or T cells enriched from blood (not recorded which). CDR3 region: CAIMGTGTMNTEAFF. In nucleotides, the CDR3 is TGTGCCATCATGGGGACAGGGACGATGAACACTGAAGCTTTCTTT.